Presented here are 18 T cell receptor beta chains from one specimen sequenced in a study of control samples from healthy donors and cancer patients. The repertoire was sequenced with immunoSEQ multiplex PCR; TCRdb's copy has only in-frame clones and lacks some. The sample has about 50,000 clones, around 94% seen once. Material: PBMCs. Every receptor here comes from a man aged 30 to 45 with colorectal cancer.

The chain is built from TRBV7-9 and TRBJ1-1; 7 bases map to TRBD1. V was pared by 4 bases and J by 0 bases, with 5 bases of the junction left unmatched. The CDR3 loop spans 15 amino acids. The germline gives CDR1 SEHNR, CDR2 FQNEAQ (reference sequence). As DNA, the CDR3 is TGTGCCAGCAGCTCAGGGGGTATCATGAACACTGAAGCTTTCTTT. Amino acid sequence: CASSSGGIMNTEAFF.

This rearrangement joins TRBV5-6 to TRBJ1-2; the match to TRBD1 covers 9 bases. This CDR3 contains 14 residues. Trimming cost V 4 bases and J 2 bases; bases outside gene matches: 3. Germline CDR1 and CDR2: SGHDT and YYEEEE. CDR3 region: CASSPGTGNYGYTF. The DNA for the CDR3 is TGTGCCAGCAGCCCCGGGACAGGGAACTATGGCTACACCTTC. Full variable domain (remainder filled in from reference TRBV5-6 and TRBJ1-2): DAGVTQSPTHLIKTRGQQVTLRCSPKSGHDTVSWYQQALGQGPQFIFQYYEEEERQRGNFPDRFSGHQFPNYSSELNVNALLLGDSALYLCASSPGTGNYGYTFGSGTRLTVV.

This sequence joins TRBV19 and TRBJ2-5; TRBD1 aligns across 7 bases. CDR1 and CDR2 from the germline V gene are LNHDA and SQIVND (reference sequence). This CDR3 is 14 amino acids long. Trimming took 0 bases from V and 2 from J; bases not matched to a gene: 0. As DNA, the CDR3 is TGTGCCAGTAGTATAGACAGGGGGCAAGAGACCCAGTACTTC. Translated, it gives CASSIDRGQETQYF.

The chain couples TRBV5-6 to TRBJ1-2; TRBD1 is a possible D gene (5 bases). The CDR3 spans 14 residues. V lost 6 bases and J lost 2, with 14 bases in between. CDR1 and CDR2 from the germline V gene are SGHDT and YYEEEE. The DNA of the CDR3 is TGTGCCAGCAACTCGCGGGGCCCCAACTATGGCTACACCTTC. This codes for CASNSRGPNYGYTF. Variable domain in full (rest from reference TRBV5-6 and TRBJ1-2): DAGVTQSPTHLIKTRGQQVTLRCSPKSGHDTVSWYQQALGQGPQFIFQYYEEEERQRGNFPDRFSGHQFPNYSSELNVNALLLGDSALYLCASNSRGPNYGYTFGSGTRLTVV.

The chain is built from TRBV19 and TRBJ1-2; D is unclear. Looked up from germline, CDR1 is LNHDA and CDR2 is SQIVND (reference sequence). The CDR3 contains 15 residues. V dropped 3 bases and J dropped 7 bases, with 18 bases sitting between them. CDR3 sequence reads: CASSILAPPVGGYTF. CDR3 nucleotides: TGTGCCAGTAGTATTTTGGCGCCACCGGTTGGTGGCTACACCTTC.

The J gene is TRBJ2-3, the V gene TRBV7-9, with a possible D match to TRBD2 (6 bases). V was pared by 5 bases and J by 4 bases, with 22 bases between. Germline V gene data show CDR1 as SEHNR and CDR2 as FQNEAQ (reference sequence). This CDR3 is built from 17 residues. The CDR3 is CASSPQQREFGADTQYF. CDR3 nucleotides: TGTGCCAGCAGCCCACAACAACGGGAGTTCGGAGCAGATACGCAGTATTTT.

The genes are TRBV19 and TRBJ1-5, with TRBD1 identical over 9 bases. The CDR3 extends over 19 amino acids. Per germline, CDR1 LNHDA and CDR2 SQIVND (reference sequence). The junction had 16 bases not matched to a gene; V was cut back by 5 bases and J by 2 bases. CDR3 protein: CASSPQTRTGGAGNQPQHF. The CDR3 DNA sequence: TGTGCCAGTAGTCCACAAACGAGAACAGGGGGCGCGGGCAATCAGCCCCAGCATTTT.

CDR3 nucleotides: TGTGCCAGCAGCTCTTACACTGAAGCTTTCTTT. Translated, it gives CASSSYTEAFF. The gene calls are TRBV11-2 and TRBJ1-1; no firm D call. Germline CDR1 reads SGHAT; CDR2 reads FQNNGV. V was pared by 4 bases and J by 3 bases, with 3 bases between. This CDR3 is built from 11 residues.

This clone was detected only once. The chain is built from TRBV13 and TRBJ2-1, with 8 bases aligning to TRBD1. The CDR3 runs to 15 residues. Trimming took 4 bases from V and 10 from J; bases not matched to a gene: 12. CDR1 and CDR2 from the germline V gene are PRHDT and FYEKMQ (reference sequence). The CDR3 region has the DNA TGTGCCAGCAGCTCTCCGGGACAGGCCAACGGAGAGCAGTTCTTC. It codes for CASSSPGQANGEQFF.

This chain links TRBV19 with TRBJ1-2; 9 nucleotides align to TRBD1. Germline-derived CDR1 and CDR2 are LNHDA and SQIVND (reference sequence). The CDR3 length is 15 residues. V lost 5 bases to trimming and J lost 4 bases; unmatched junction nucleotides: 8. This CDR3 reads CASSEGQGTSYGYTF. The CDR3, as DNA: TGTGCCAGTAGTGAGGGACAGGGCACAAGCTATGGCTACACCTTC.

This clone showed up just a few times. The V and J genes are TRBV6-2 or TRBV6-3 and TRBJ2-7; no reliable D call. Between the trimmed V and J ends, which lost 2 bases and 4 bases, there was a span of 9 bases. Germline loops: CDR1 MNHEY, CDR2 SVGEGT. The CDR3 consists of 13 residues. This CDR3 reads CASSYDTFYEQYV. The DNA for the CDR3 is TGTGCCAGCAGTTACGACACGTTTTACGAGCAGTACGTC.

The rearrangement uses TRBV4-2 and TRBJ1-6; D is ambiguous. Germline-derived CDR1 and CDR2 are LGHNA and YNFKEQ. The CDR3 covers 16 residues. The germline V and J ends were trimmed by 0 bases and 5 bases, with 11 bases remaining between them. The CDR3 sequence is CASSQDRWENNSPLHF. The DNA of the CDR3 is TGTGCCAGCAGCCAAGATAGGTGGGAAAATAATTCACCCCTCCACTTT.

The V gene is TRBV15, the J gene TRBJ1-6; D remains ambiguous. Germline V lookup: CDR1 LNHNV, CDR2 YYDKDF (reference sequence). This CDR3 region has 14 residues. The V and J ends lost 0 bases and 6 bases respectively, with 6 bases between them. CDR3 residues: CATSRDKGNSPLHF. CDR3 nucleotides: TGTGCCACCAGCAGAGATAAGGGTAATTCACCCCTCCACTTT.

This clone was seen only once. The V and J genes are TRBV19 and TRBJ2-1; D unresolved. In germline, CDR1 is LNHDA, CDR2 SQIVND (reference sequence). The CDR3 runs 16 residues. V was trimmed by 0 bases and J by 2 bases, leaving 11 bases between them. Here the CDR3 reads CASSIDSLGPYNEQFF. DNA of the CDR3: TGTGCCAGTAGTATAGACTCCCTTGGCCCCTACAATGAGCAGTTCTTC.

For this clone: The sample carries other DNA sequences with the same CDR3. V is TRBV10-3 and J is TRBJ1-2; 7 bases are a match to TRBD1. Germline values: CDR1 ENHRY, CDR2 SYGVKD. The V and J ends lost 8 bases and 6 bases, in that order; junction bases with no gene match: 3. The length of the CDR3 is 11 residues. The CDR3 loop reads CAIGTGDGYTF. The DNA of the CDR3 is TGTGCCATCGGCACAGGGGATGGCTACACCTTC.

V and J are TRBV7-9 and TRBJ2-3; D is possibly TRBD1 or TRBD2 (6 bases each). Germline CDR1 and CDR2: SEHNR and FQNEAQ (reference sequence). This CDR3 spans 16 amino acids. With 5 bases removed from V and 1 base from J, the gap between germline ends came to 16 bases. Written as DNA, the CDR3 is TGTGCCAGCAGCCACCGGGTGGGGGGCCGCACAGATACGCAGTATTTT. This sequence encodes CASSHRVGGRTDTQYF. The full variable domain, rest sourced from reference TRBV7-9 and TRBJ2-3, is DTGVSQNPRHKITKRGQNVTFRCDPISEHNRLYWYRQTLGQGPEFLTYFQNEAQLEKSRLLSDRFSAERPKGSFSTLEIQRTEQGDSAMYLCASSHRVGGRTDTQYFGPGTRLTVL.

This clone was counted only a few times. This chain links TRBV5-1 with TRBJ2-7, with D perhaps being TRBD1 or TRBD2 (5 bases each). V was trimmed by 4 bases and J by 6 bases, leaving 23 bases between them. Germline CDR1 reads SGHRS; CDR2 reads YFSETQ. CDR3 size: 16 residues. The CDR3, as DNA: TGCGCCAGCAGCGGGACGGCAGCCAAGAGAGATCGCGAGCAGTACTTC. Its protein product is CASSGTAAKRDREQYF.

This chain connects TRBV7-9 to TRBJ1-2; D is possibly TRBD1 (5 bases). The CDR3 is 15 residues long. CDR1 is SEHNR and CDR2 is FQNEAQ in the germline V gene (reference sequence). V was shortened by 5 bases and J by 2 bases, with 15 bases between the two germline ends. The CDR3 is CASSPGRADNYGYTF. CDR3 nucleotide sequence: TGTGCCAGCAGCCCCGGCAGGGCAGACAACTATGGCTACACCTTC. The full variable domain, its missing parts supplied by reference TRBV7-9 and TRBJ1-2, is DTGVSQNPRHKITKRGQNVTFRCDPISEHNRLYWYRQTLGQGPEFLTYFQNEAQLEKSRLLSDRFSAERPKGSFSTLEIQRTEQGDSAMYLCASSPGRADNYGYTFGSGTRLTVV.